Listed here are 17 T cell receptor beta chains from one sample, sequenced in a study of blood T cell repertoires in COVID-19. Generated by immunoSEQ multiplex PCR, the TCRdb table keeps only in-frame clones and is missing some. The profile shows about 130,000 clones, about four fifths of them singletons. The sample comprised PBMCs or T cells enriched from blood (not recorded which). The source of these receptors is a man in his forties or fifties who had recovered from COVID-19.

DNA for the CDR3: TGTGCCAGCAGCTTAGCGGCTGGGGCCGCAGGTAATGAAAAACTGTTTTTT. Its translation: CASSLAAGAAGNEKLFF. V gene TRBV7-6 combines with J gene TRBJ1-4; D is perhaps TRBD1 (5 bases). V was cut by 0 bases and J by 4 bases, with 15 bases left in between. Per the germline V gene, CDR1 is SGHVS and CDR2 is FNYEAQ. This CDR3 is 17 amino acids long.

The rearrangement uses TRBV4-1 and TRBJ1-2; possible D gene TRBD1, 5 bases. The V end lost 2 bases, the J end lost 1 base, and 14 bases lay between the germline ends. This CDR3 comprises 16 residues. Germline CDR1 and CDR2: MGHRA and YSYEKL. CDR3 nucleotide sequence: TGCGCCAGCAGCCAAACCCCCAGGGAAGATAACTATGGCTACACCTTC. As protein: CASSQTPREDNYGYTF.

This sequence joins TRBV7-9 and TRBJ1-3; TRBD1 matches 8 bases. CDR3 size: 17 residues. V gave up 0 bases and J gave up 4 bases; unmatched junction bases: 8. Germline lookup yields CDR1 SEHNR and CDR2 FQNEAQ (reference sequence). CDR3 bases: TGTGCCAGCAGCTTAGCGCTTCAGGGGGCTCCAGGAAACACCATATATTTT. It is translated as CASSLALQGAPGNTIYF. Complete variable domain (other parts from reference TRBV7-9 and TRBJ1-3): DTGVSQNPRHKITKRGQNVTFRCDPISEHNRLYWYRQTLGQGPEFLTYFQNEAQLEKSRLLSDRFSAERPKGSFSTLEIQRTEQGDSAMYLCASSLALQGAPGNTIYFGEGSWLTVV.

The chain is built from TRBV30 and TRBJ1-2, with unresolved D. Germline V gene data show CDR1 as GTSNPN and CDR2 as SVGIG (reference sequence). V shed 4 bases and J shed 7 bases, with 10 bases lying between them. The CDR3 has 11 residues. In nucleotides, the CDR3 is TGTGCCTGGACTGGAGTTTCTGGCTACACCTTC. Its translation is CAWTGVSGYTF.

This clone was detected only a few times. The genes are TRBV30 and TRBJ1-6; D gene unclear. Trimming removed 0 bases from V and 5 bases from J, with 8 bases in between. The CDR3 sequence is 14 residues long. The V gene's germline CDR1 is GTSNPN and CDR2 SVGIG (reference sequence). The CDR3 protein is CAWSVNSNNSPLHF. CDR3 DNA: TGTGCCTGGAGTGTTAATAGTAATAATTCACCCCTCCACTTT.

The CDR3: CASSRYRGQSSTDTQYF. The CDR3 DNA reads as TGTGCCAGCAGCCGCTACAGGGGGCAGTCTAGCACAGATACGCAGTATTTT. The V and J genes are TRBV6-2 or TRBV6-3 and TRBJ2-3, with TRBD1 matching 9 bases. Germline CDR1 and CDR2: MNHEY and SVGEGT. The J segment lost 0 bases and the V segment lost 6 bases, leaving 10 bases of the junction unmatched. The CDR3 contains 17 residues.

This rearrangement joins TRBV7-8 to TRBJ2-2; tentative D call: TRBD2 (5 bases). The germline gives CDR1 SGHVS, CDR2 FQNEAQ. Trimming pared 1 base from V and 5 bases from J, leaving 20 bases between. The CDR3 has 18 amino acids. The CDR3 DNA reads as TGTGCCAGCAGCTTAGTCGCCAGCGGAAATAAGGGAACCGGGGAGCTGTTTTTT. It translates to CASSLVASGNKGTGELFF.

This chain joins TRBV7-9 and TRBJ2-3, with D tentatively TRBD2 (5 bases). V was cut by 4 bases and J by 8 bases, with 19 bases left in between. The CDR3 covers 15 residues. Looked up from germline, CDR1 is SEHNR and CDR2 is FQNEAQ (reference sequence). CDR3 in amino acids: CASSSGQEALGTQYF. The CDR3 DNA reads as TGTGCCAGCAGCTCCGGGCAGGAGGCCCTCGGTACGCAGTATTTT.

The chain employs TRBV7-9 and TRBJ1-2; D is uncertain. This CDR3 region has 15 residues. V lost 2 bases, J lost 6 bases, and 16 bases lay in between. Looked up from germline, CDR1 is SEHNR and CDR2 is FQNEAQ (reference sequence). CDR3 bases: TGTGCCAGCAGCTTAACGGGGAGGGAAGGGAATGGCTACACCTTC. It yields the protein CASSLTGREGNGYTF. Full variable domain (missing parts from reference TRBV7-9 and TRBJ1-2): DTGVSQNPRHKITKRGQNVTFRCDPISEHNRLYWYRQTLGQGPEFLTYFQNEAQLEKSRLLSDRFSAERPKGSFSTLEIQRTEQGDSAMYLCASSLTGREGNGYTFGSGTRLTVV.

J is TRBJ1-2 and V is TRBV7-8; TRBD1 agrees at 7 bases. Germline CDR1 SGHVS, CDR2 FQNEAQ. Unmatched junction bases numbered 9, after V lost 3 bases and J lost 5 bases. The CDR3 covers 15 residues. CDR3 region: CASSLVLGGEYGYTF. CDR3 DNA sequence: TGTGCCAGCAGCTTGGTTCTAGGGGGCGAGTATGGCTACACCTTC.

This clone was counted once. The V and J genes are TRBV19 and TRBJ1-2, with 8 bases lining up with TRBD1. Trimming removed 7 bases from V and 2 bases from J; junction bases left unmatched: 6. Germline CDR1 is LNHDA and CDR2 is SQIVND (reference sequence). This CDR3 has 14 residues. The DNA for the CDR3 is TGTGCCAGTATCGGACAGGGAGGGAACTATGGCTACACCTTC. Its protein is CASIGQGGNYGYTF.

This chain joins TRBV4-1 and TRBJ2-1; 9 bases are a match to TRBD1. Germline assignment: CDR1 MGHRA and CDR2 YSYEKL. The V gene end was trimmed by 0 bases and the J gene end by 3 bases; junction bases not matched to a gene: 6. The CDR3 sequence is 17 residues long. The CDR3, as DNA: TGCGCCAGCAGCCAAGAACTACAGGGGGCCTTCTACAATGAGCAGTTCTTC. This sequence encodes CASSQELQGAFYNEQFF.

The chain combines TRBV28 with TRBJ1-2; D is uncertain. V lost 7 bases, J lost 6 bases, and 12 bases lay in between. The CDR3 spans 12 residues. Germline V gene data show CDR1 as MDHEN and CDR2 as SYDVKM. Here the CDR3 reads CASKAGNDGYTF. DNA of the CDR3: TGTGCCAGCAAGGCAGGCAACGATGGCTACACCTTC.

This clone was seen just once. V usage is TRBV3-1 (or the pseudogene TRBV3-2) and J usage is TRBJ2-3; D might be TRBD1 (6 bases). Germline values: CDR1 LGHDT, CDR2 YNNKEL (reference sequence). Trimming left V 3 bases short and J 2 bases short, with 9 bases between. This CDR3 comprises 14 residues. CDR3 DNA sequence: TGTGCCAGCAGCCACGGACAGTCCACAGATACGCAGTATTTT. As protein: CASSHGQSTDTQYF.

The rearrangement links TRBV27 to TRBJ1-4, with TRBD1 matching 7 bases. There are 13 residues in the CDR3. CDR1 MNHEY and CDR2 SMNVEV come from the germline V gene (reference sequence). J was trimmed by 3 bases and V by 8 bases; bases with no gene match: 3. The chain's CDR3 is CASQTGSNEKLFF. In DNA form, the CDR3 reads TGTGCCAGCCAGACAGGGTCTAATGAAAAACTGTTTTTT.

This clone turned up a few times. The CDR3 spells CASMTGGGGYTF. In nucleotides, the CDR3 is TGTGCCAGCATGACAGGGGGCGGAGGCTACACCTTC. The gene calls are TRBV2 and TRBJ1-2, with 10 nucleotides matching TRBD1. This CDR3 comprises 12 residues. Germline V CDR1 and CDR2: SNHLY, FYNNEI. After removal of 7 bases from V and 8 bases from J, the junction contained 4 bases not matched to a gene.

The sample holds one count of this clone. The rearrangement joins TRBV19 to TRBJ2-6; 10 bases match TRBD1. The V gene end was trimmed by 3 bases and the J gene end by 2 bases; junction bases not matched to a gene: 7. The length of the CDR3 is 18 residues. Germline CDR1 LNHDA, CDR2 SQIVND (reference sequence). The CDR3 reads CASSIGTGDSTGANVLTF. The CDR3, as DNA: TGTGCCAGTAGTATCGGGACAGGGGATTCGACTGGGGCCAACGTCCTGACTTTC. The whole variable domain, remainder taken from reference TRBV19 and TRBJ2-6, is DGGITQSPKYLFRKEGQNVTLSCEQNLNHDAMYWYRQDPGQGLRLIYYSQIVNDFQKGDIAEGYSVSREKKESFPLTVTSAQKNPTAFYLCASSIGTGDSTGANVLTFGAGSRLTVL.